This is a list of T cell receptor beta chains from one sample in a study of beta chain features in type 1 diabetes. Sequenced by immunoSEQ multiplex PCR; TCRdb stores in-frame clones only, minus some. The table has roughly 170,000 clones, 10% to 15% seen once. The specimen sequenced was central memory CD4+ T cells from blood. The receptors shown here come from a woman in her late teens or twenties in good health. The CDR3 runs from the conserved cysteine through the conserved F or W. D genes are given only for firm matches. Not all rows give a size; the values are once, few, many and, for expanded clones, a class.

v_gene	d_gene	j_gene	abundance	CDR3nt	CDR3aa
TRBV11-3	TRBD2	TRBJ2-5	.	TGTGCCAGCAGCCTGGGACTAGCGGGAACGGAGACCCAGTACTTC	CASSLGLAGTETQYF
TRBV4-3	.	TRBJ2-7	.	TGCGCCAGCAGCCGAGGAAGTGGGGCCCCCTACGAGCAGTACTTC	CASSRGSGAPYEQYF
TRBV7-2	TRBD1	TRBJ1-1	.	TGTGCCAGCAGCTTTGGCAGGGGGCATGGTGAAGCTTTCTTT	CASSFGRGHGEAFF
TRBV19	TRBD1	TRBJ2-1	.	TGTGCCAGCCGGGACAGGTATGAGCAGTTCTTC	CASRDRYEQFF
TRBV15	TRBD2	TRBJ2-3	few	TGTGCCACTGGCCTAGCGGGAAGGACAGATACGCAGTATTTT	CATGLAGRTDTQYF
TRBV11-1	TRBD2	TRBJ2-5	few	TGTGCCAGCGGTCCTAGCGGGAGGGCCTTCGAGACCCAGTACTTC	CASGPSGRAFETQYF
TRBV18	.	TRBJ1-2	few	TGTGCCAGCTCACTGGACACGAACTATGGCTACACCTTC	CASSLDTNYGYTF
TRBV30	.	TRBJ2-5	.	TGTGCCTGGAGTGTACGGGGGCAAGAGACCCAGTACTTC	CAWSVRGQETQYF
TRBV29-1	TRBD1	TRBJ1-2	.	TGCAGCGTTGCTAGCCCCGGGACAGGGGGCCAGAACTATGGCTACACCTTC	CSVASPGTGGQNYGYTF
TRBV6-5	TRBD1	TRBJ2-5	few	TGTGCCAGCAGCATAGGGACAGGTCAAGAGACCCAGTACTTC	CASSIGTGQETQYF
TRBV9	.	TRBJ2-1	many	TGTGCCAGCAGCGTAGGACGCCTCACAGATCGCAATGAGCAGTTCTTC	CASSVGRLTDRNEQFF
TRBV11-2	.	TRBJ2-7	.	TGTGCCAGCAGCTTAGATAAACGACTAGTCCCCGAGCAGTACTTC	CASSLDKRLVPEQYF
TRBV11-2	TRBD2	TRBJ2-3	few	TGTGCCAGCAGCTTAGAGGGCCTCGGACTAGCGGTTCGCACAGATACGCAGTATTTT	CASSLEGLGLAVRTDTQYF
TRBV5-4	.	TRBJ1-1	few	TGTGCCAGCAGCTTCCAGGGGATCACTGAAGCTTTCTTT	CASSFQGITEAFF
TRBV5-4	.	TRBJ2-6	few	TGTGCCAGCAGCCAAGGACAAACAGGGGGGGTGGCCAACGTCCTGACTTTC	CASSQGQTGGVANVLTF
TRBV11-1	.	TRBJ2-2	.	TGTGCCAGCAGCTTAGAATCCGGTCCCGGGGAGCTGTTTTTT	CASSLESGPGELFF